This T cell receptor (beta chain) was identified in a study of CD8 T cells in ankylosing spondylitis. In this sample, this clonotype turned up many times. Its specificity is not known. The V end lost 3 bases, the J end lost 5 bases, and 8 bases lay between the germline ends. This CDR3 is 12 amino acids long. Study outcomes and limitations: Disease-linked clones bore a CD8+ phenotype, appearing relatively rarely in peripheral blood. Among TCR beta sequences, a motif of roughly 8 highly homologous variants appeared characteristic of ankylosing spondylitis blood.

Libraries of TCR beta came from quantitative 5'-RACE with molecular barcodes. TCRdb re-analysed the 5' RACE reads in MiXCR, keeping a single row per CDR3 protein. The table includes roughly 670,000 distinct CDR3 sequences, under 20% detected once. The chain employs TRBV12-3 or TRBV12-4 and TRBJ2-7, with D unclear. The specimen was blood, either unsorted or a sorted T cell fraction (not recorded which). The receptor's source is a male donor with ankylosing spondylitis. CDR3 sequence: CASSFNPNEQYF. The CDR3 DNA sequence: TGTGCCAGCAGTTTTAATCCGAACGAGCAGTACTTC.